Following are 26 T cell receptor beta chains from one sample sequenced in a study of blood T cell repertoires in COVID-19. Clones were read by immunoSEQ multiplex PCR, and TCRdb kept only the in-frame ones, dropping some. The sample carries around 200,000 clones, approximately 84% recorded once. Sequencing was carried out using peripheral blood. These TCRs come from a woman of 80 years or more with acute or convalescent COVID-19.

The chain has TRBV7-9 and TRBJ2-3, with TRBD2 as a possible D gene (6 bases). V was trimmed by 5 bases and J by 0 bases, leaving 12 bases between them. The germline gives CDR1 SEHNR, CDR2 FQNEAQ (reference sequence). This CDR3 region has 15 residues. CDR3 region: CASSRPGVSTDTQYF. CDR3 nucleotides: TGTGCCAGCAGCCGTCCGGGGGTTAGCACAGATACGCAGTATTTT.

This chain uses TRBV10-3 with TRBJ1-1, with 11 bases fitting TRBD1. The CDR3 has 18 amino acids. From germline, CDR1 is ENHRY and CDR2 SYGVKD. After removal of 3 bases from V and 2 bases from J, the junction contained 11 bases not matched to a gene. The CDR3 nucleotides read TGTGCCATCAGTGACTTAGGGGACAGGGGGGGTATTAACACTGAAGCTTTCTTT. Protein product: CAISDLGDRGGINTEAFF.

The chain recombines TRBV5-6 with TRBJ1-2; 9 bases line up with TRBD1. Per germline, CDR1 SGHDT and CDR2 YYEEEE. CDR3 length: 13 residues. The V segment lost 5 bases and the J segment 5 bases; nucleotides outside the gene matches: 4. Here the CDR3 reads CASRKDRGYGYTF. The CDR3, as DNA: TGTGCCAGCAGGAAGGACAGGGGTTATGGCTACACCTTC.

The chain combines TRBV24-1 with TRBJ2-3; TRBD2 might be the D (5 bases). The germline CDR1 and CDR2 sequences are KGHDR and SFDVKD. The CDR3 contains 15 residues. V was shortened by 4 bases and J by 2 bases, with 12 bases between the two germline ends. CDR3 sequence: CATSDPRRDTDTQYF. DNA for the CDR3: TGTGCCACCAGTGACCCTCGCCGGGACACAGATACGCAGTATTTT.

The CDR3 region has the DNA TGTGCCAGCAGCTCTGGGCAGGGAACCAATTCACCCCTCCACTTT. This encodes CASSSGQGTNSPLHF. The chain carries TRBV7-6 and TRBJ1-6, with D possibly being TRBD1 (5 bases). V lost 4 bases and J 7 bases, leaving 14 bases between the germline ends. The CDR3 length is 15 residues. Germline lookup yields CDR1 SGHVS and CDR2 FNYEAQ.

The genes are TRBV5-4 and TRBJ1-2, with 8 bases matching TRBD1. The CDR3 is 13 amino acids. J gave up 8 bases and V 2 bases, and 5 bases lay outside the gene matches. CDR1 SGHNT and CDR2 YYREEE come from the germline V gene (reference sequence). The CDR3 nucleotides read TGTGCCAGCAGCTTCAGAGACAGGGGAGGCTACACCTTC. It encodes CASSFRDRGGYTF.

This clone was found a few times. V and J are TRBV6-6 and TRBJ2-7, with TRBD2 identical over 7 bases. The CDR3 contains 14 residues. Germline V gene data show CDR1 as MNHNY and CDR2 as SVGAGI (reference sequence). V dropped 7 bases and J dropped 0; count of bases not matched to a gene: 6. The CDR3 here is CASTLGGSSYEQYF. CDR3 DNA sequence: TGTGCCAGCACCTTGGGAGGGAGCTCCTACGAGCAGTACTTC.

V and J are TRBV27 and TRBJ2-1; 10 bases line up with TRBD2. Trimming cost V 3 bases and J 7 bases; bases outside gene matches: 6. Per germline, CDR1 MNHEY and CDR2 SMNVEV (reference sequence). The CDR3 length is 15 residues. The CDR3 region has the DNA TGTGCCAGCAGTTTTAGTTTTAGCGGGAGGAATGAGCAGTTCTTC. This translates into CASSFSFSGRNEQFF.

This chain uses TRBV6-6 with TRBJ1-5; D call uncertain. The germline V gene has CDR1 MNHNY and CDR2 SVGAGI (reference sequence). This CDR3 region has 14 residues. Deletions cut 4 bases from V and 9 bases from J, with 16 bases between. CDR3 bases: TGTGCCAGCAGTTTTATCAACAGTGATGGGCCCCAGCATTTT. Translating it yields CASSFINSDGPQHF.

The chain joins TRBV18 to TRBJ1-2; unclear D gene. The V gene's germline CDR1 is KGHSH and CDR2 LQKENI. This CDR3 has 14 residues. Trimming shortened V by 2 bases and J by 8 bases, and 15 bases separated the two germline ends. Here the CDR3 DNA reads TGTGCCAGCTCACCAGGGCCAGGCTCCTACGGCTACACCTTC. Amino acid sequence: CASSPGPGSYGYTF.

This sequence joins TRBV5-1 and TRBJ2-7; 8 bases match TRBD2. The CDR3 spans 15 residues. CDR1 and CDR2 from the germline V gene are SGHRS and YFSETQ. Trimming removed 4 bases from V and 2 bases from J; junction bases left unmatched: 8. CDR3 protein: CASSRGSGATYEQYF. CDR3 DNA sequence: TGCGCCAGCAGCAGGGGTAGCGGGGCCACCTACGAGCAGTACTTC. The whole variable domain, remainder taken from reference TRBV5-1 and TRBJ2-7, is KAGVTQTPRYLIKTRGQQVTLSCSPISGHRSVSWYQQTPGQGLQFLFEYFSETQRNKGNFPGRFSGRQFSNSRSEMNVSTLELGDSALYLCASSRGSGATYEQYFGPGTRLTVT.

This chain joins TRBV10-3 and TRBJ2-2; 13 bases align to TRBD2. The CDR3 length is 18 residues. The germline CDR1 and CDR2 sequences are ENHRY and SYGVKD. The V gene end was trimmed by 3 bases and the J gene end by 3 bases; junction bases not matched to a gene: 7. The CDR3 DNA reads TGTGCCATCAGTGATCCCGGGACTAGCGGGAAGGACACCGGGGAGCTGTTTTTT. Translating gives CAISDPGTSGKDTGELFF.

The chain employs TRBV30 and TRBJ2-1; 10 bases match TRBD2. Trimming cost V 0 bases and J 7 bases; bases outside gene matches: 3. The CDR3 is 14 amino acids. Germline V lookup: CDR1 GTSNPN, CDR2 SVGIG (reference sequence). DNA for the CDR3: TGTGCCTGGAGTGTAGCGGGAGGGGTAAATGAGCAGTTCTTC. This sequence encodes CAWSVAGGVNEQFF.

This sequence joins TRBV11-2 and TRBJ2-1, with TRBD2 identical over 10 bases. Germline V gene lookup returns CDR1 SGHAT and CDR2 FQNNGV. With 5 bases clipped from V and 6 bases from J, the junction kept 10 bases outside the gene matches. The CDR3 is 16 residues long. The CDR3 reads CASSPHLAGVGNEQFF. For the CDR3, the DNA is TGTGCCAGCAGCCCACACCTAGCGGGAGTTGGCAATGAGCAGTTCTTC.

The chain recombines TRBV6-2 or TRBV6-3 with TRBJ2-7; 11 bases are shared with TRBD2. V trimming: 2 bases; J trimming: 2 bases; junction bases outside the gene matches: 14. This CDR3 is built from 19 residues. The germline V gene encodes CDR1 MNHEY and CDR2 SVGEGT. The DNA for the CDR3 is TGTGCCAGCAGTTACCCGGGGGTCAGGACTAGCGGGCCCACCTACGAGCAGTACTTC. This codes for CASSYPGVRTSGPTYEQYF.

This clone was observed a single time. The chain couples TRBV7-9 to TRBJ2-5, with TRBD2 matching over 9 bases. The V gene end was trimmed by 5 bases and the J gene end by 4 bases; junction bases not matched to a gene: 11. Per germline, CDR1 SEHNR and CDR2 FQNEAQ (reference sequence). CDR3 length: 16 amino acids. DNA of the CDR3: TGTGCCAGCAGCATCTGGCGGACTAGCGTAAGAGAGACCCAGTACTTC. It is translated as CASSIWRTSVRETQYF.

CDR3 sequence (DNA): TGTGCCAGCAGTAGGACAGGGGAAGCCTACGAGCAGTACTTC. Translating gives CASSRTGEAYEQYF. This chain connects TRBV6-5 to TRBJ2-7; 9 nucleotides align to TRBD1. The CDR3 covers 14 residues. Germline-derived CDR1 and CDR2 are MNHEY and SVGAGI. Germline trimming cut 5 bases from V and 2 bases from J; bases unmatched to any gene: 4.

The rearrangement links TRBV7-2 to TRBJ2-7, with 10 nucleotides matching TRBD1. This CDR3 is 14 amino acids long. Germline CDR1 and CDR2: SGHTA and FQGNSA. Unmatched junction bases numbered 3, after V lost 5 bases and J lost 2 bases. CDR3 sequence reads: CASSVGTGAYEQYF. The CDR3 DNA follows: TGTGCCAGCAGCGTCGGGACAGGGGCCTACGAGCAGTACTTC.

This sequence joins TRBV18 and TRBJ2-2, with D maybe TRBD1 (6 bases). Trimming pared 4 bases from V and 4 bases from J, leaving 10 bases between. CDR3 length equals 14 residues. Per the germline V gene, CDR1 is KGHSH and CDR2 is LQKENI. CDR3 bases: TGTGCCAGCTCACTGAAACAGGGCACCGGGGAGCTGTTTTTT. Its translation is CASSLKQGTGELFF.

This chain connects TRBV7-2 to TRBJ2-1, with D possibly being TRBD1 (6 bases). Between the trimmed V and J ends, which lost 2 bases and 5 bases, there was a span of 7 bases. Looked up from germline, CDR1 is SGHTA and CDR2 is FQGNSA. This CDR3 spans 13 amino acids. The CDR3 here is CASSLRGNNEQFF. CDR3 sequence (DNA): TGTGCCAGCAGCTTAAGGGGGAACAATGAGCAGTTCTTC.

The V and J genes are TRBV7-2 and TRBJ2-7, with TRBD2 as a possible D gene (5 bases). V lost 2 bases and J lost 6, with 14 bases in between. The CDR3 is 14 residues long. Germline V gene data show CDR1 as SGHTA and CDR2 as FQGNSA. The CDR3 bases are TGTGCCAGCAGCTTAAGCGGAGCCAACAGCGAGCAGTACTTC. Translated, it gives CASSLSGANSEQYF.

The V gene is TRBV7-2, the J gene TRBJ2-5, with 9 bases that match TRBD1. The trim removed 5 bases at V and 5 bases at J, leaving 6 bases unmatched. Per the germline V gene, CDR1 is SGHTA and CDR2 is FQGNSA. This CDR3 contains 14 residues. CDR3 bases: TGTGCCAGCAGCCCTGACAGGGGGTGGGAGACCCAGTACTTC. Translating gives CASSPDRGWETQYF.

The CDR3 DNA follows: TGTGCCAGCTCACCTGGACAGGACCAGCCCCAGCATTTT. Translated: CASSPGQDQPQHF. The chain joins TRBV18 to TRBJ1-5; 7 nucleotides match TRBD1. The germline gives CDR1 KGHSH, CDR2 LQKENI. Trimming removed 3 bases from V and 7 bases from J; junction bases left unmatched: 3. The CDR3 spans 13 residues.

The chain couples TRBV9 to TRBJ1-2; D possibly corresponds to TRBD1 (6 bases). CDR3 length: 16 residues. V lost 4 bases and J lost 0, with 16 bases in between. Germline assignment: CDR1 SGDLS and CDR2 YYNGEE. The CDR3 region is CASSSRKGDANYGYTF. The CDR3 bases are TGTGCCAGCAGCTCGAGAAAGGGGGATGCTAACTATGGCTACACCTTC.

The chain recombines TRBV9 with TRBJ2-1; TRBD2 agrees at 8 bases. Germline assignment: CDR1 SGDLS and CDR2 YYNGEE. This CDR3 region has 14 residues. With V trimmed by 0 bases and J by 7 bases, 3 bases remained unmatched. The CDR3, as DNA: TGTGCCAGCAGCGTAGTGGGACTAGTTAATGAGCAGTTCTTC. It is translated as CASSVVGLVNEQFF.

In regard to this clone: The same CDR3 arises from other DNA sequences in this sample as well. The rearrangement joins TRBV5-5 to TRBJ1-6; D ambiguous. Germline CDR1 reads SGHKS; CDR2 reads YYEKEE (reference sequence). Between the trimmed V and J ends, which lost 4 bases and 8 bases, there was a span of 10 bases. This CDR3 contains 13 residues. CDR3 loop: CASSLLRDSPLHF. The CDR3 DNA follows: TGTGCCAGCAGCCTATTGCGGGATTCACCCCTCCACTTT.